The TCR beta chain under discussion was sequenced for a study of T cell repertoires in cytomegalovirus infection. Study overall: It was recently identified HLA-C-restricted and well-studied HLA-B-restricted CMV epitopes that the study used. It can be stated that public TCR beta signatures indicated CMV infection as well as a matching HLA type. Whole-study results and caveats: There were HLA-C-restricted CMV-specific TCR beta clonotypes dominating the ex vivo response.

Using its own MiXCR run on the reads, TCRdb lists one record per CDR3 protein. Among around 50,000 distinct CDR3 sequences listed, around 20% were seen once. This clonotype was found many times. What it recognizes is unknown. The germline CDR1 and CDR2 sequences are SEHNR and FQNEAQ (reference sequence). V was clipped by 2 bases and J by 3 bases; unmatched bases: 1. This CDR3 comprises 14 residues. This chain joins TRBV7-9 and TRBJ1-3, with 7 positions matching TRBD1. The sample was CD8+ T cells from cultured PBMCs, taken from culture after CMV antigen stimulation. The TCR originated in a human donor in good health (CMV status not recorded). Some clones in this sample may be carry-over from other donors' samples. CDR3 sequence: CASSLRQGGNTIYF. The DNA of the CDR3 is TGTGCCAGCAGCTTAAGACAGGGTGGAAACACCATATATTTT. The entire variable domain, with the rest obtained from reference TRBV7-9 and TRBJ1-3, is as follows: DTGVSQNPRHKITKRGQNVTFRCDPISEHNRLYWYRQTLGQGPEFLTYFQNEAQLEKSRLLSDRFSAERPKGSFSTLEIQRTEQGDSAMYLCASSLRQGGNTIYFGEGSWLTVV.